Listed here is a single T cell receptor beta chain. The antigen is unknown. Researchers ran the assay at a deep level. Original methodology: Without quality scores, immunoSEQ junctional reads could not be filtered like full-length reads. This table comes from immunoSEQ multiplex PCR, and its TCRdb copy is limited to in-frame clones, with some not included. For V, J and clone size, that table is used; D and trimming come from the DNA. Of roughly 590,000 clones in the sample, about 95% were seen once. The CDR3 is 12 amino acids. In germline, CDR1 is SGHRS, CDR2 YFSETQ. V lost 8 bases to trimming and J lost 4 bases, with 7 bases between them. Cells designated naive CD8 were CD45RO-negative and were positively selected for CCR7, with terminally differentiated effector memory CD45RA+ cells excluded. The sample belongs to a study of shared clonotypes between healthy human individuals. Study results and caveats: Among non-shared clonotypes, generation probabilities were lower than among those shared by all four donors. Few donors limited the genetic and exposure-history diversity represented.

Sample: naive CD8+ T cells sorted from blood. V usage is TRBV5-1 and J usage is TRBJ2-6; D gene ambiguous. This clonotype originated in a woman aged 25 to 45 in good health. This chain's CDR3 is CARFVGANVLTF. CDR3 nucleotides: TGCGCCAGGTTCGTCGGGGCCAACGTCCTGACTTTC. Together with reference TRBV5-1 and TRBJ2-6, the CDR3 gives the full variable domain: KAGVTQTPRYLIKTRGQQVTLSCSPISGHRSVSWYQQTPGQGLQFLFEYFSETQRNKGNFPGRFSGRQFSNSRSEMNVSTLELGDSALYLCARFVGANVLTFGAGSRLTVL.